This T cell receptor (beta chain) is drawn from a study of radiation and T cells in renal cell carcinoma. Study conclusions and caveats: Top tumor clonotypes rose in blood 2 weeks post-radiation, then contracted.

Time point specified: blood 2 weeks post-SBRT. This sample's treatment: 15 Gy SBRT to primary tumor, nephrectomy 4 weeks later. Germline V lookup: CDR1 MNHEY, CDR2 SVGAGI. The CDR3 totals 16 residues. The trim removed 0 bases at V and 7 bases at J, leaving 9 bases unmatched. The data were produced by immunoSEQ multiplex PCR, yet TCRdb's version contains in-frame clones alone and is incomplete. Of 150,000 to 160,000 clones detected, about nine tenths appear once; the ten largest clones hold approximately 13%. With respect to this clone: Its antigen remains unidentified.

Sequences were derived from blood, sampled from a patient whose treatment included radiotherapy and nephrectomy. The chain joins TRBV6-5 to TRBJ1-2; 9 positions agree with TRBD1. The clonotype was recovered from a woman between 45 and 60 years old with renal cell carcinoma. The CDR3 loop reads CASSYSFRGDRVGYTF. CDR3 nucleotide sequence: TGTGCCAGCAGTTACTCGTTCAGGGGGGACAGGGTTGGCTACACCTTC.